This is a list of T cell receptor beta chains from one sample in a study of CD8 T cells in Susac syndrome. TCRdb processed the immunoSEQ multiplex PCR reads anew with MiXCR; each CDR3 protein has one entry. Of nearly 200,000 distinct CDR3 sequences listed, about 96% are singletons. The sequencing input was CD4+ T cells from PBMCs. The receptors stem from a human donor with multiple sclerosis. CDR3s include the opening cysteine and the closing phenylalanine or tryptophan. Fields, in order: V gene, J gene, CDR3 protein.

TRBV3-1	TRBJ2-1	CASSQPWGKAYNEQFF
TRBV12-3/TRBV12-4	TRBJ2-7	CASSPQEGTRGQYF
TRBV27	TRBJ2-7	CASSSPRTAYEQYF
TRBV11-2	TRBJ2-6	CASSSIGGGLGANVLTF
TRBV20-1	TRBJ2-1	CSVRLYSGNEQFF
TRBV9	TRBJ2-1	CASSQAYYNEQFF
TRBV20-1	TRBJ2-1	CSARSPGGAYDEQFF
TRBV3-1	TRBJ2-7	CASSQKLAGGYEQYF
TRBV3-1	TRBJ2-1	CASSLISASNNEQFF
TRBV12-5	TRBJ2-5	CASGLLLAGGPKTQYF
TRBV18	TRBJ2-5	CASSPRRDSQTQYF
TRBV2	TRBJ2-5	CASHYQETQYF
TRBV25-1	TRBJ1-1	CASRIGTSSLKTEAFF
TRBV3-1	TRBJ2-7	CASSQVRITSPNEQYF
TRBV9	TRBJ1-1	CASGGQQNTEAFF
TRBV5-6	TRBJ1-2	CASSLGQGWIYGYTF
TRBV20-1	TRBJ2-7	CSALLTGGGYEQYF
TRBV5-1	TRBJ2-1	CASSPGQVENEQFF
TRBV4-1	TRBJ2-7	CASSQEWRGDYYEQYF
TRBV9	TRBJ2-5	CASSPRTGRGETQYF
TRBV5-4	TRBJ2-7	CASSHPTRSGEQYF
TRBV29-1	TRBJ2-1	CSDQGLAGTNEQFF
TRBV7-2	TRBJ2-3	CASRLLAGGTDTQYF
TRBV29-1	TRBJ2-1	CSVCLAGGAPIAFF
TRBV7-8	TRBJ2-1	CASSLSRVSNEQFF
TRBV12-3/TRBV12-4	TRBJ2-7	CASSSSTGSYEQYF
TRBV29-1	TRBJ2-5	CSGLGIQETQYF
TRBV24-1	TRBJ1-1	CATSDKNDRAEAFF
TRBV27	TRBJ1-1	CASSFRTNTEAFF
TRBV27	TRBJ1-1	CASSLRGGRNTEAFF
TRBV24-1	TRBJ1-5	CATSDEEGAGNQPQHF
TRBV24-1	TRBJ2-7	CATSDWDRSLSYEQYF
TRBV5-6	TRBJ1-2	CASSPPLGAYYGYTF
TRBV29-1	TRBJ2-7	CSVEVAYEQYF
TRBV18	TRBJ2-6	CASSPSSSGANVLTF
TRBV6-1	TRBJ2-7	CASSPWGVGDPYEQYF
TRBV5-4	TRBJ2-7	CASSPAPTSGSYEQYF
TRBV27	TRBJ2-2	CASSLWGTGELFF
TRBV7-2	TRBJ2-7	CASSLADRYEQYF
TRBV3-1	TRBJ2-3	CASSPLLAYSTDTQYF
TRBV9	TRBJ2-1	CASSAGLAGGYNEQFF
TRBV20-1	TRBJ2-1	CSARTSGSPNEQFF
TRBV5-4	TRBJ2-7	CASSLAGGTGEQYF
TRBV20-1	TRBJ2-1	CSAMRASSYNEQFF
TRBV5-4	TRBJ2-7	CAMLGASPNVGSYEQYF
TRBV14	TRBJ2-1	CASSQATGWGHNEQFF
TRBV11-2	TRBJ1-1	CASSPRVTGHQNTEAFF
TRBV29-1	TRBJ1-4	CSVEGGSEKLFF
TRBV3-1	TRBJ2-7	CASSQIVAGGEQYF
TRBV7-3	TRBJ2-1	CASSSRVSYNEQFF
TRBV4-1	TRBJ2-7	CASSHARHEQYF
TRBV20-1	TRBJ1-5	CSAAGRQNQPQHF
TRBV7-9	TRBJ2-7	CASSPQTGTGEQYF
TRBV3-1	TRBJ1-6	CASSQGLRGPRNSPLHF
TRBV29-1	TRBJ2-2	CSASGQMGNTGELFF